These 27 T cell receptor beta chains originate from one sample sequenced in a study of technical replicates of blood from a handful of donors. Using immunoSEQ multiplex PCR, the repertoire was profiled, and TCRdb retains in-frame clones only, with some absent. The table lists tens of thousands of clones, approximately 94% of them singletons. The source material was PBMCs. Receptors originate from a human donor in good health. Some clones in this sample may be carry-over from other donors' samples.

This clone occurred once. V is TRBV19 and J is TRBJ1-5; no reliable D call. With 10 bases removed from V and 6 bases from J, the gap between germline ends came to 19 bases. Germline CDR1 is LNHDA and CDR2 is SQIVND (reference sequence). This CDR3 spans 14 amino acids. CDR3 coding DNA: TGTGCCACCTCGTTCCAGCGTTTTAGTCAGCCCCAGCATTTT. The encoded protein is CATSFQRFSQPQHF. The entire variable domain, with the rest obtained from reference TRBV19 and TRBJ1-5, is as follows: DGGITQSPKYLFRKEGQNVTLSCEQNLNHDAMYWYRQDPGQGLRLIYYSQIVNDFQKGDIAEGYSVSREKKESFPLTVTSAQKNPTAFYLCATSFQRFSQPQHFGDGTRLSIL.

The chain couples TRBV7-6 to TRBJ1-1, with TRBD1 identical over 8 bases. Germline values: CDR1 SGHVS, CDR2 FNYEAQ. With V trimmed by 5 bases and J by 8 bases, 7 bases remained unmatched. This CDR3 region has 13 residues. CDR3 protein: CASSPGQGFEAFF. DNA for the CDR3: TGTGCCAGCAGCCCAGGACAGGGCTTCGAAGCTTTCTTT.

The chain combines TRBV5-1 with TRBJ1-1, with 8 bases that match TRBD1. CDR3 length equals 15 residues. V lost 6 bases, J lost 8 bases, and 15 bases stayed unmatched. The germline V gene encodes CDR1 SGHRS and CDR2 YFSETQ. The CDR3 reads CASNNRETGAGEAFF. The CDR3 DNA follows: TGCGCCAGCAACAATAGAGAGACAGGGGCAGGGGAAGCTTTCTTT.

CDR3: CASSTGQGYNEKLFF. In nucleotides, the CDR3 is TGCGCCAGCAGCACGGGCCAGGGTTATAATGAAAAACTGTTTTTT. The chain couples TRBV5-1 to TRBJ1-4; D is perhaps TRBD1 (5 bases). V lost 4 bases, J lost 4 bases, and 14 bases lay in between. The germline gives CDR1 SGHRS, CDR2 YFSETQ. The CDR3 consists of 15 residues.

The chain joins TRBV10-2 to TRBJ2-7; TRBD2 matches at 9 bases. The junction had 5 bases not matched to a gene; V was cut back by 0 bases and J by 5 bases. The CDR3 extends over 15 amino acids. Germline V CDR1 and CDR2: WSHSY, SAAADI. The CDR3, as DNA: TGCGCCAGCAGTGAGTCCATAGCGGGAGTAAACGAGCAGTACTTC. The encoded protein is CASSESIAGVNEQYF.

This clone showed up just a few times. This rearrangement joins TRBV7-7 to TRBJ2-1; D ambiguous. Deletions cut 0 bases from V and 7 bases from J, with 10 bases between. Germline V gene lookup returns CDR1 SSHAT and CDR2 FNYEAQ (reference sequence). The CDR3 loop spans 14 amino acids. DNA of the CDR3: TGTGCCAGCAGCTTAGCACTCCGGTCAAATGAGCAGTTCTTC. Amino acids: CASSLALRSNEQFF.

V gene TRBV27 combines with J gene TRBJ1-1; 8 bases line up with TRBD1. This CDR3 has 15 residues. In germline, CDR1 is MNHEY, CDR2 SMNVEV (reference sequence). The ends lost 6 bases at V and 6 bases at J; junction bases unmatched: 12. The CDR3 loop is CASSKSGTGVAEAFF. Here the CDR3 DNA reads TGTGCCAGCAGCAAGTCCGGGACAGGAGTTGCTGAAGCTTTCTTT.

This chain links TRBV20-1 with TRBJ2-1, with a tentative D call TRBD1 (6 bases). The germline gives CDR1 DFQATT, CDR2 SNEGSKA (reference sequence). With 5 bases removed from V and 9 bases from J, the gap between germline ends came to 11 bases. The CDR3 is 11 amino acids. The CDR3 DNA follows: TGCAGTGCTCCCCTGGGGGCTGAGCAGTTCTTC. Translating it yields CSAPLGAEQFF.

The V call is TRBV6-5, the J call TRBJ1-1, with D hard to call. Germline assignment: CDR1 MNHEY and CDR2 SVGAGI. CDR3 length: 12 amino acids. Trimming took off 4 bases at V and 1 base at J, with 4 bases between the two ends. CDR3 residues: CASSLANTEAFF. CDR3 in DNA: TGTGCCAGCAGTTTAGCGAACACTGAAGCTTTCTTT.

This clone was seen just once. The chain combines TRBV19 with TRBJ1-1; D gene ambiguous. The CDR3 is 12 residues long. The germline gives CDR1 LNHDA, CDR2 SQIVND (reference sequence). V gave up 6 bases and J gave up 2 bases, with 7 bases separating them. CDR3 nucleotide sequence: TGTGCCAGTAGGCCAGGAAACACTGAAGCTTTCTTT. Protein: CASRPGNTEAFF.

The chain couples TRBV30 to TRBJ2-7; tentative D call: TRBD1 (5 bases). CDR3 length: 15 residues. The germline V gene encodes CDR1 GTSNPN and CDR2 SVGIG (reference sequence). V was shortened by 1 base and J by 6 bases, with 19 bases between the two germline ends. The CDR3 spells CAWSGLGAVTGEQYF. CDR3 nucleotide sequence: TGTGCCTGGAGTGGTCTAGGGGCTGTGACGGGCGAGCAGTACTTC.

The CDR3 region is CASSPGTGVGEQFF. CDR3 nucleotide sequence: TGTGCCAGCAGCCCCGGGACAGGGGTCGGAGAGCAGTTCTTC. This chain connects TRBV4-2 to TRBJ2-1; 10 positions agree with TRBD1. The CDR3 covers 14 residues. Looked up from germline, CDR1 is LGHNA and CDR2 is YNFKEQ. The V segment lost 4 bases and the J segment 10 bases; nucleotides outside the gene matches: 7.

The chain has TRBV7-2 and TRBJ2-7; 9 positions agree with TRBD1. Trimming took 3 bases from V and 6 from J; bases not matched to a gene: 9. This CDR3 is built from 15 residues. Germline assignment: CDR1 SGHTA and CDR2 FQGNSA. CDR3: CASSFTGGARLEQYF. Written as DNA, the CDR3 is TGTGCCAGCAGCTTCACAGGGGGCGCAAGGCTCGAGCAGTACTTC.

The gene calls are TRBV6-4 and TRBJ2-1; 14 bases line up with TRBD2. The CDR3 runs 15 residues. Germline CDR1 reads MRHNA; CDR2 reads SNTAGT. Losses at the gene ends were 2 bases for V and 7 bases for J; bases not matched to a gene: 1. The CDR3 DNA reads TGTGCCAGCAGTGACGGGACTAGCGGGGGTAATGAGCAGTTCTTC. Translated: CASSDGTSGGNEQFF.

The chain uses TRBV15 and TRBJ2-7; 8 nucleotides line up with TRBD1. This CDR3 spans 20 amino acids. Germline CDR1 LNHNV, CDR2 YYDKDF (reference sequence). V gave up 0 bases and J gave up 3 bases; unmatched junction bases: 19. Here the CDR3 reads CATSRDNNRGSFPPYYEQYF. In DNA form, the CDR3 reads TGTGCCACCAGCAGAGATAACAACAGGGGGTCTTTCCCCCCATACTACGAGCAGTACTTC. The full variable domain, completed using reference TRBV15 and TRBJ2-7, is DAMVIQNPRYQVTQFGKPVTLSCSQTLNHNVMYWYQQKSSQAPKLLFHYYDKDFNNEADTPDNFQSRRPNTSFCFLDIRSPGLGDTAMYLCATSRDNNRGSFPPYYEQYFGPGTRLTVT.

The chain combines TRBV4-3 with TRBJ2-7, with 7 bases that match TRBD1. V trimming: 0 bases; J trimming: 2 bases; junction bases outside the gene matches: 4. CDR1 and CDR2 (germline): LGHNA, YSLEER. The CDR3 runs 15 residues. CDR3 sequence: CASSQDRGTPYEQYF. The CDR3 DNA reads TGCGCCAGCAGCCAAGACAGGGGGACGCCCTACGAGCAGTACTTC.

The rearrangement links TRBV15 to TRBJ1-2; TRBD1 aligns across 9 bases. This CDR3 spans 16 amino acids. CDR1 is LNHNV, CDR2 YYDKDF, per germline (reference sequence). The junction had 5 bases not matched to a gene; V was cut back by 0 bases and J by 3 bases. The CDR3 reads CATSRDGTGRDYGYTF. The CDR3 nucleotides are TGTGCCACCAGCAGAGATGGGACAGGGAGGGACTATGGCTACACCTTC.

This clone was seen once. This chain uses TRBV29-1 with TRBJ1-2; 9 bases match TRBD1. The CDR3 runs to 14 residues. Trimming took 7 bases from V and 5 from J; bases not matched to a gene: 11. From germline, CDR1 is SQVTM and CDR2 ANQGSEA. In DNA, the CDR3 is TGCAGCGCCGCCGGGACAGGGCTTTTTTATGGCTACACCTTC. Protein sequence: CSAAGTGLFYGYTF. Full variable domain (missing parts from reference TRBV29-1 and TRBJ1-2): SAVISQKPSRDICQRGTSLTIQCQVDSQVTMMFWYRQQPGQSLTLIATANQGSEATYESGFVIDKFPISRPNLTFSTLTVSNMSPEDSSIYLCSAAGTGLFYGYTFGSGTRLTVV.

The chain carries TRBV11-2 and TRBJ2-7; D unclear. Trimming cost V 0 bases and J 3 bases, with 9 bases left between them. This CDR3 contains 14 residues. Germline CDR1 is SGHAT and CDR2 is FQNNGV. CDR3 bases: TGTGCCAGCAGCTTAGATCACCACGGCTACGAGCAGTACTTC. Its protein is CASSLDHHGYEQYF.

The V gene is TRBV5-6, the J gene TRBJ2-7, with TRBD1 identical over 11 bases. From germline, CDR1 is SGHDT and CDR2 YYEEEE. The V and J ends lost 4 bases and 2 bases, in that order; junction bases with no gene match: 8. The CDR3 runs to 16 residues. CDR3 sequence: CASSRITGQGAYEQYF. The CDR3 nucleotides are TGTGCCAGCAGCCGGATCACGGGACAGGGGGCCTACGAGCAGTACTTC.

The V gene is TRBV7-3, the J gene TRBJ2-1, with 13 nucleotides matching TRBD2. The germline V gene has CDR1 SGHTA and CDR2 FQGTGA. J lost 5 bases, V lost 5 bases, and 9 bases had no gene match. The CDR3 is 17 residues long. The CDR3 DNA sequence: TGTGCCAGCAGCCGAGGCACTAGCGGGGGGGCCGACAATGAGCAGTTCTTC. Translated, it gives CASSRGTSGGADNEQFF.

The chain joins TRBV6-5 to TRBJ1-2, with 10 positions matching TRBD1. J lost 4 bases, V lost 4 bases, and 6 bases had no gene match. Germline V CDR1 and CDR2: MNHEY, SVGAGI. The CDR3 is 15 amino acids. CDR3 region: CASSFRDRGTYGYTF. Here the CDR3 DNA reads TGTGCCAGCAGTTTCCGGGACAGGGGTACCTATGGCTACACCTTC.

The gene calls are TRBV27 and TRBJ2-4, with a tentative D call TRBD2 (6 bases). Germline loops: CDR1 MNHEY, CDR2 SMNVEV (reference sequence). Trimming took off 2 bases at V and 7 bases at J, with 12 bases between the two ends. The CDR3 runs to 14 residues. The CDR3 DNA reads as TGTGCCAGCAGTTTAGGGCGTCGGGGGAACATTCAGTACTTC. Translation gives CASSLGRRGNIQYF.

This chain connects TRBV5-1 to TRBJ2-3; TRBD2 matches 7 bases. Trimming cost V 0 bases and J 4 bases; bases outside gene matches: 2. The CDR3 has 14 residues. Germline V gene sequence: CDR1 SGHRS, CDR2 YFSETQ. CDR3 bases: TGCGCCAGCAGCTTGGGGGGGGGATCAGATACGCAGTATTTT. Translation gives CASSLGGGSDTQYF. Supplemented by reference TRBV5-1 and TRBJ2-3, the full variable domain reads KAGVTQTPRYLIKTRGQQVTLSCSPISGHRSVSWYQQTPGQGLQFLFEYFSETQRNKGNFPGRFSGRQFSNSRSEMNVSTLELGDSALYLCASSLGGGSDTQYFGPGTRLTVL.

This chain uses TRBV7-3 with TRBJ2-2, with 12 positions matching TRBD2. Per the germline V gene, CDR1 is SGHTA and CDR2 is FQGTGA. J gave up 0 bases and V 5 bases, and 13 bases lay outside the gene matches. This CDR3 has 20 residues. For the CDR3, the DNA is TGTGCCAGCAGCCGCAGGGGGGCTAGCGGGAGGGCGGCGAACACCGGGGAGCTGTTTTTT. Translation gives CASSRRGASGRAANTGELFF.

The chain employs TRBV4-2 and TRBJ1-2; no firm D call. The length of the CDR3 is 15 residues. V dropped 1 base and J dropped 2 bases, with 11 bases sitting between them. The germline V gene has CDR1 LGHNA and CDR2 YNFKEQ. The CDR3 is CASSQGEKPNYGYTF. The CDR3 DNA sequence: TGTGCCAGCAGCCAAGGAGAAAAGCCCAACTATGGCTACACCTTC.

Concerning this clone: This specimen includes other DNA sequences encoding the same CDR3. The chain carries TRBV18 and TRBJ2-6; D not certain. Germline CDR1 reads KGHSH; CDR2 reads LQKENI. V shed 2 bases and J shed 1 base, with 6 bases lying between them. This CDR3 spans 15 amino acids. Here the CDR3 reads CASSPAGSGANVLTF. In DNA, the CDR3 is TGTGCCAGCTCACCAGCCGGGTCTGGGGCCAACGTCCTGACTTTC.